The 2 T cell receptor beta chains listed next were all sequenced from one sample in a study of beta chain features in type 1 diabetes (dated by TCRdb to the late 2010s). The library was produced with the immunoSEQ multiplex PCR assay. All of the isolated RNA was reverse transcribed with the High Capacity cDNA Reverse Transcription Kit, so expressed TCRB transcripts were sequenced. The table was pulled from immuneACCESS by TCRdb, which kept in-frame rearrangements only. Such tables lose some clones; where checked, under half of the loss comes from unresolved V genes, and the rest has no known cause. This sample holds under 450,000 clones; roughly 16% were observed only once. Of the sample, 0.019% falls within the top ten clones. Specimen: naive CD4+ T cells from blood. This specimen's cell subset or site label, per the study, means: true naive CD4+ T cells. The source of these receptors is a woman aged 18 to 35 in good health.

This clone was seen more than once but under ten times. The rearrangement links TRBV30 to TRBJ2-1; D is perhaps TRBD2 (5 bases). V was clipped by 2 bases and J by 8 bases, with 7 bases between them. Germline V CDR1 and CDR2: GTSNPN, SVGIG (reference sequence). The CDR3 is 11 residues long. CDR3 amino acids: CAWSRRDEQFF. DNA of the CDR3: TGTGCCTGGAGTCGGCGGGATGAGCAGTTCTTC.

This clone was observed a handful of times. The chain carries TRBV5-1 and TRBJ2-2; 10 nucleotides line up with TRBD2. Germline CDR1 SGHRS, CDR2 YFSETQ. CDR3 length equals 17 residues. With V trimmed by 5 bases and J by 5 bases, 12 bases remained unmatched. The DNA of the CDR3 is TGCGCCAGCAGAGACCATCTAGCGGGAGCGAGGACCGGGGAGCTGTTTTTT. This translates into CASRDHLAGARTGELFF.